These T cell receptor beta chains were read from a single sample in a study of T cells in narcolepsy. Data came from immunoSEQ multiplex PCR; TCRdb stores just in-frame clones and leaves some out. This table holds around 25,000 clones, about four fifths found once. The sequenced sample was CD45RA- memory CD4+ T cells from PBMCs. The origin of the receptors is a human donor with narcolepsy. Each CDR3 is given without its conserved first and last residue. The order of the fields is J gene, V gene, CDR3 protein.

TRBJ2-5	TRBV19	ASSGGPWGETQY
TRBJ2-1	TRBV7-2	ASSLRKRENNEQF
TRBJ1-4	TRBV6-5	ASSTGGEKLF
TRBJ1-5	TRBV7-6	ASSPQTGNSNQPQH
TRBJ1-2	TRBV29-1	SAVVTAYGYT
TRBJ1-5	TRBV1	TSSHLVPSNQPQH
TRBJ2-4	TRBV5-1	ASSLAHLAGSKNIQY
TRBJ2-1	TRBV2	ASKGWGNEQF
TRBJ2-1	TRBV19	ASGATSSYNEQF
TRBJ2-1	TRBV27	ASSPLGTANNEQF
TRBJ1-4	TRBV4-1	ASSQRAGNEKLF
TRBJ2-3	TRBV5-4	ASSSAGTGGTDTQY
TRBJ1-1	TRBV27	ASSPQVFFMNTEAF
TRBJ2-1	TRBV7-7	ASSLGGRSDNEQF
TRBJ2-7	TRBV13	ASSFAGLYEQY
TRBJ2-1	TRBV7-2	ASSSGAHVYNEQF
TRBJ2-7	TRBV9	ASSGTGDEQY
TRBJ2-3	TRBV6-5	ASSLYTDTQY